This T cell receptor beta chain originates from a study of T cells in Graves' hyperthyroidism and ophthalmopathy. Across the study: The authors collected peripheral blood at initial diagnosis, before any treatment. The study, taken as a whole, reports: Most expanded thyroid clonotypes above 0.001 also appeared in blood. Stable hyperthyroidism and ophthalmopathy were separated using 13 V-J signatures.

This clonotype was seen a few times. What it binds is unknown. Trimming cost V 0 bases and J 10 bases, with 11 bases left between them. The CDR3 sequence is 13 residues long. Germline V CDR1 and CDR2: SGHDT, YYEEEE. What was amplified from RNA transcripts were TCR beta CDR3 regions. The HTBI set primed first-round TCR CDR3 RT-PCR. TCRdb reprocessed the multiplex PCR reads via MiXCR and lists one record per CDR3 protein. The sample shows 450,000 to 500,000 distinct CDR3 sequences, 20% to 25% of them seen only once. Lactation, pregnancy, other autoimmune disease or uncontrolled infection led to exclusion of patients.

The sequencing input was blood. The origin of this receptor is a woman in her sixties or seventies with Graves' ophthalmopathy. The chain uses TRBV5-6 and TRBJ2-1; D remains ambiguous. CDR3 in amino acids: CASSLARVGEQFF. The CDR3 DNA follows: TGTGCCAGCAGCTTGGCCCGGGTCGGCGAGCAGTTCTTC.